This TCR beta chain emerged from a study of cytomegalovirus exposure and HLA in healthy donors. General study results and limits: According to the study, roughly 160 TCR beta chains were cytomegalovirus-associated. The authors later linked a missense DCLRE1C variant to TCR beta V- and J-gene trimming.

Of note for this clone: Antigen: not known.

Germline V gene data show CDR1 as SGHTA and CDR2 as FQGTGA. Between the trimmed V and J ends, which lost 5 bases and 5 bases, there was a span of 18 bases. The CDR3 loop spans 16 amino acids. The PCR employed 60 Vbeta primers together with 13 Jbeta primers. The protocol was immunoSEQ multiplex PCR, while the TCRdb copy is restricted to in-frame clones and leaves out a portion. Of around 130,000 clones listed, over 75% were seen once; the top ten hold around 5.8%. The clonotype was recovered from a man in his late teens or twenties in good health and CMV-seropositive. Sample: PBMCs. The chain joins TRBV7-3 to TRBJ2-2; tentatively, D is TRBD2 (7 bases). The CDR3 here is CASSLQGREFTGELFF. CDR3 nucleotides: TGTGCCAGCAGCCTCCAGGGGCGGGAGTTTACCGGGGAGCTGTTTTTT.